This is a list of T cell receptor beta chains from one sample in a study of Graves' ophthalmopathy and Graves' hyperthyroidism. Each CDR3 protein is one row after TCRdb ran MiXCR on the multiplex PCR reads. The table shows almost 750,000 distinct CDR3 sequences, with roughly two fifths occurring only once. The sequencing sample was made of peripheral blood. The receptors stem from an adult man with Graves' ophthalmopathy. CDR3s leave out the opening cysteine and the closing phenylalanine or tryptophan.

CDR3	V	J
ASSLIAGEGGYT	TRBV7-9	TRBJ1-2
ASSPTGKGTQY	TRBV7-9	TRBJ2-5
SVEGERTEAF	TRBV29-1	TRBJ1-1
ASSDPFRQGGQETQY	TRBV25-1	TRBJ2-5
ASSSTSDYAYEQY	TRBV7-3	TRBJ2-7
ASSFRDRLRT	TRBV12-3/TRBV12-4	TRBJ1-2
AISRGRFSSGGIEQY	TRBV10-3	TRBJ2-7
ASSLDTQSYEQY	TRBV11-2	TRBJ2-7
ASSTAGVANQPQH	TRBV6-2/TRBV6-3	TRBJ1-5
SVDAGAGYEQY	TRBV29-1	TRBJ2-7
ASPMATEGDSETQY	TRBV12-3/TRBV12-4	TRBJ2-5
ATSDPGVQPQH	TRBV24-1	TRBJ1-5
ASSQSVGFGAGEQY	TRBV16	TRBJ2-7
SGSLAEGSEAQY	TRBV29-1	TRBJ2-5
ASRDSGRARETQY	TRBV6-2/TRBV6-3	TRBJ2-5
ASSQDPAGGLETQY	TRBV9	TRBJ2-5
ASSPRRGGELF	TRBV25-1	TRBJ2-2
ASSLTVHQPGSSQPQH	TRBV7-9	TRBJ1-5